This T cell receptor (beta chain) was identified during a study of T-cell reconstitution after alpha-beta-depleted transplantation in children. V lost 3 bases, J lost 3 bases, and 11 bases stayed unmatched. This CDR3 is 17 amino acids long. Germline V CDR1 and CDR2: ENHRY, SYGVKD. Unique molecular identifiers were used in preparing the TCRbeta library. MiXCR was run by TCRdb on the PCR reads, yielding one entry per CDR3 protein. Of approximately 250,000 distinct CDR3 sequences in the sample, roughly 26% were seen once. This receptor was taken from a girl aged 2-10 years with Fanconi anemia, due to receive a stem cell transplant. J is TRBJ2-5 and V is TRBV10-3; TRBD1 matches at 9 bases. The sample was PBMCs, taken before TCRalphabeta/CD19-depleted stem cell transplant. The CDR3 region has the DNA TGTGCCATCAGTGACGGAGGGACAGGGACCCCCAAAGAGACCCAGTACTTC. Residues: CAISDGGTGTPKETQYF.